What follows are 2 T cell receptor beta chains derived from one specimen sequenced in a study of blood T cell repertoires in COVID-19. The data were produced by immunoSEQ multiplex PCR, yet TCRdb's version contains in-frame clones alone and is incomplete. The table records 220,000 or so clones, around 80% of them present only once. The sample comprised peripheral blood. These receptors were obtained from a woman of 80 years or more with acute or convalescent COVID-19.

This chain joins TRBV27 and TRBJ2-7; D gene ambiguous. This CDR3 is 13 amino acids long. CDR1 and CDR2 (germline): MNHEY, SMNVEV (reference sequence). V was clipped by 3 bases and J by 6 bases, with 12 bases between them. The chain's CDR3 is CASSFSRGGEQYF. CDR3 nucleotides: TGTGCCAGCAGTTTTTCGCGTGGCGGCGAGCAGTACTTC.

The chain is built from TRBV5-1 and TRBJ2-1, with 11 bases matching TRBD2. Germline V gene lookup returns CDR1 SGHRS and CDR2 YFSETQ. The CDR3 covers 16 residues. Trimming cost V 4 bases and J 1 base; bases outside gene matches: 4. For the CDR3, the DNA is TGCGCCAGCAGCGAAACTAGCGGGGGTTCCTACAATGAGCAGTTCTTC. Translating it yields CASSETSGGSYNEQFF.